This T cell receptor (beta chain) comes out of a study of a mutant IDH1 vaccine in newly diagnosed glioma. Overall study context: Treated patients were about 60% male, around 40% female, mean age approximately 40 years.

The CDR3 is made up of 11 amino acids. CDR1 is SEHNR, CDR2 FQNEAQ, per germline (reference sequence). V was trimmed by 1 base and J by 6 bases, leaving 4 bases between them. Worth noting for this clone: Its matching antigen is unknown.

Generated by immunoSEQ multiplex PCR, the TCRdb table keeps only in-frame clones and is missing some. The sample records around 84,000 clones, approximately 80% being singletons. Time point specified: week 47, end of study. A single vaccine dose contained 300 ug of mutant IDH1 20-mer peptide, and topical imiquimod was used with it. V gene TRBV7-9 combines with J gene TRBJ2-7, with D unclear. This receptor was identified in a man aged 35-49 years with glioma. Material: PBMCs, obtained from a glioma patient whose treatment included an IDH1 peptide vaccine. DNA of the CDR3: TGTGCCAGCAGCTTAGAACGCGAGCAGTACTTC. Amino acids: CASSLEREQYF.